This entry describes one T cell receptor beta chain. The antigen is unknown. The repertoire was sequenced with immunoSEQ multiplex PCR; TCRdb's copy has only in-frame clones and lacks some. This table has approximately 130,000 clones, 85% to 95% appearing once. V lost 4 bases and J lost 7; bases outside the gene matches: 8. Germline CDR1 is MGHRA and CDR2 is YSYEKL. The CDR3 sequence is 14 residues long. This sample is part of a study of T cell responses to AZD1222 COVID-19 vaccine. Broader study findings: Females outnumbered males among donors, who were mostly white British; clonal diversity was possibly underestimated. Seropositive status at baseline applied to only 5 or 6 AZD1222 recipients. Among spike-specific TCRs, nearly half reportedly target unmutated variant regions.

Material: peripheral blood, obtained on day 0 of AZD1222 vaccination. The TCR sequence derives from an adult in good health. The rearrangement uses TRBV4-1 and TRBJ1-1, with 8 bases identical to TRBD1. Written as DNA, the CDR3 is TGCGCCAGCAGCCGCCTACAGGGGGAGGGTGAAGCTTTCTTT. It yields the protein CASSRLQGEGEAFF.